This T cell receptor (beta chain) was captured by sequencing in a study of monozygotic twins with inflammatory bowel disease. TCRdb reanalyzed the 5' RACE reads and collapses them to one entry per CDR3 protein, without DNA. The sample has some 190,000 distinct CDR3 sequences. CDR3 size: 14 residues. Germline values: CDR1 SGHRS, CDR2 YFSETQ. The chain couples TRBV5-1 to TRBJ2-7; TCRdb outputs TRBD1, but without DNA this stays unchecked. This sequence was found in a human donor with ulcerative colitis or Crohn's disease, or a healthy co-twin of an affected twin (not recorded which). The sequenced material came from blood. The CDR3 protein is CASSPVGGNYEQYF.